This T cell receptor (beta chain) was recovered during a study of T cell repertoires in cytomegalovirus infection. Study in general: Evidence of both CMV infection and a matching HLA type came from public TCR beta signatures. Whole-study results and caveats: The ex vivo response was dominated by HLA-C-restricted CMV-specific TCR beta clonotypes. Cumulative public TCR beta family frequency identified CMV carriers with the relevant HLA.

One entry per CDR3 protein results from TCRdb running MiXCR on the reads. In the table there are fewer than 1,000,000 distinct CDR3 sequences, 31% of which are singletons. The CDR3 covers 16 residues. Germline loops: CDR1 SGHVS, CDR2 FNYEAQ. V lost 3 bases, J lost 0 bases, and 2 bases stayed unmatched. There are many counts of this clonotype. No antigen is known for it. This chain links TRBV7-6 with TRBJ2-5, with 12 bases aligning to TRBD2. The starting material was cultured CD8+ T cells from PBMCs, obtained from culture after CMV antigen stimulation. This sequence originates from a human donor in good health (CMV status not recorded). Some clones in this sample may be carry-over from other donors' samples. CDR3 coding DNA: TGTGCCAGCAGCTTTGGACTAGCGGGGAACCAAGAGACCCAGTACTTC. This gives the protein CASSFGLAGNQETQYF.